This T cell receptor beta chain is drawn from a study of cytomegalovirus exposure and HLA in healthy donors. Study-level points and caveats: As was reported, the classifier diagnosed cytomegalovirus status with high specificity and sensitivity. More than 150 TCR beta chains were listed as cytomegalovirus-associated. CMV antigen specificity was confirmed in vitro for a few CMV-associated chains.

Comment on this clone: Its specificity is unknown.

CDR1 is SGHVS and CDR2 is FNYEAQ in the germline V gene. V was pared by 3 bases and J by 2 bases, with 12 bases between. This CDR3 comprises 15 residues. The validation cohort, a group of 130 or so subjects, included the donors and was separate from the roughly 700-subject first cohort. Some clones are missing from TCRdb's copy, which holds only in-frame ones; the method was immunoSEQ multiplex PCR. The sample yields 100,000 to 150,000 clones, 89% seen once. The source material was PBMCs. The chain recombines TRBV7-6 with TRBJ2-3; possible D gene TRBD1, 5 bases. The receptor was derived from a woman younger than 30 in good health and CMV-seronegative. The CDR3 sequence: CASSLGQVYTDTQYF. CDR3 sequence (DNA): TGTGCCAGCAGCTTGGGGCAGGTTTACACAGATACGCAGTATTTT.